This TCR beta chain came from a study of blood T cell repertoires in COVID-19. The table came from immunoSEQ multiplex PCR; TCRdb's copy has only in-frame clones and leaves some out. The table includes approximately 26,000 clones, about 92% detected once. The clonotype was recovered from a human donor in a cohort sampled during active COVID-19. Specimen: peripheral blood.

In DNA, the CDR3 is TGTGCCAGCAGCTTAGACAGGGGGCGGGACGAGCAGTACTTC. It is translated as CASSLDRGRDEQYF. The chain combines TRBV7-8 with TRBJ2-7; 9 nucleotides match TRBD1. The germline gives CDR1 SGHVS, CDR2 FQNEAQ. This CDR3 has 14 amino acids. Trimming took 1 base from V and 5 from J; bases not matched to a gene: 3.